These 12 T cell receptor beta chains were all obtained from the same sample, sequenced in a study of T cells in Graves' hyperthyroidism and ophthalmopathy. Amplified TCR beta CDR3 regions came from RNA transcripts. In the first-round RT-PCR of the TCR CDR3, the HTBI primer set was used. Via MiXCR, TCRdb re-called the multiplex PCR reads, giving one row per CDR3 protein. The data contain some 720,000 distinct CDR3 sequences, roughly 15% of them singletons. Sequenced material: blood. Source of these receptors: a man aged 18 to 29 with Graves' hyperthyroidism.

This clonotype showed up just once. The rearrangement joins TRBV20-1 to TRBJ2-1, with D possibly matching TRBD1 (8 bases). The CDR3 extends over 13 amino acids. CDR1 and CDR2 from the germline V gene are DFQATT and SNEGSKA (reference sequence). V dropped 6 bases and J dropped 8 bases, with 17 bases sitting between them. The CDR3 loop is CSARGREKHEQFF. As DNA, the CDR3 is TGCAGTGCCAGGGGGCGGGAGAAACATGAGCAGTTCTTC.

The rearrangement joins TRBV27 to TRBJ2-1; 8 nucleotides line up with TRBD2. The germline V gene has CDR1 MNHEY and CDR2 SMNVEV (reference sequence). The CDR3 consists of 16 residues. Unmatched junction bases numbered 11, after V lost 6 bases and J lost 4 bases. The CDR3 reads CASSPDSGTIYNEQFF. DNA for the CDR3: TGTGCCAGCAGCCCGGATAGCGGGACAATTTACAATGAGCAGTTCTTC.

The chain uses TRBV6-1 and TRBJ2-2, with TRBD2 identical over 8 bases. With V trimmed by 6 bases and J by 7 bases, 10 bases remained unmatched. CDR1 MNHNS and CDR2 SASEGT come from the germline V gene. The CDR3 is 15 amino acids. CDR3 nucleotides: TGTGCCAGCAGATCCCTAGCGGGCAAATTCGGGGAGCTGTTTTTT. Protein product: CASRSLAGKFGELFF.

This clonotype was found many times. The rearrangement links TRBV27 to TRBJ2-3, with D perhaps TRBD2 (6 bases). Trimming left V 0 bases short and J 0 bases short, with 16 bases between. CDR1 is MNHEY, CDR2 SMNVEV, per germline (reference sequence). This CDR3 has 18 amino acids. The CDR3 nucleotides are TGTGCCAGCAGTTTATCGACCCCGACTAGGGCTAGCACAGATACGCAGTATTTT. Translation gives CASSLSTPTRASTDTQYF.

This clonotype was counted ten times or more. The J gene is TRBJ2-3, the V gene TRBV28; D is perhaps TRBD2 (6 bases). The V end was cut by 4 bases, the J end by 2 bases, with 19 bases between. Germline lookup yields CDR1 MDHEN and CDR2 SYDVKM. There are 17 residues in the CDR3. The CDR3 protein is CASSSPGLHGNTDTQYF. CDR3 in DNA: TGTGCCAGCAGTTCTCCGGGACTCCACGGGAACACAGATACGCAGTATTTT. Looking up the rest from reference TRBV28 and TRBJ2-3 gives the full variable domain: DVKVTQSSRYLVKRTGEKVFLECVQDMDHENMFWYRQDPGLGLRLIYFSYDVKMKEKGDIPEGYSVSREKKERFSLILESASTNQTSMYLCASSSPGLHGNTDTQYFGPGTRLTVL.

This chain joins TRBV6-1 and TRBJ2-1; D is uncertain. V gave up 6 bases and J gave up 4 bases, with 10 bases separating them. In germline, CDR1 is MNHNS, CDR2 SASEGT. The CDR3 loop spans 13 amino acids. The CDR3 DNA reads as TGTGCCAGCAGGGTAGACGGGTACAATGAGCAGTTCTTC. Its translation: CASRVDGYNEQFF.

This clonotype was seen many times. V usage is TRBV27 and J usage is TRBJ2-3; 12 nucleotides align to TRBD2. The CDR3 has 15 amino acids. The junction had 1 base not matched to a gene; V was cut back by 3 bases and J by 3 bases. The germline V gene encodes CDR1 MNHEY and CDR2 SMNVEV (reference sequence). The CDR3 reads CASSFLAGGTDTQYF. The CDR3 region has the DNA TGTGCCAGCAGTTTTCTAGCGGGAGGGACAGATACGCAGTATTTT.

This clonotype has a count of ten or more. This chain joins TRBV7-9 and TRBJ2-4; the D is unclear. V lost 4 bases and J lost 6, with 10 bases in between. CDR1 is SEHNR and CDR2 is FQNEAQ in the germline V gene (reference sequence). The length of the CDR3 is 13 residues. Here the CDR3 reads CASSSQTGNIQYF. In nucleotides, the CDR3 is TGTGCCAGCAGCTCGCAGACGGGAAACATTCAGTACTTC.

This clonotype was detected ten times or more. The chain combines TRBV3-1 with TRBJ2-1, with 8 bases fitting TRBD2. V was clipped by 0 bases and J by 4 bases; unmatched bases: 8. The V gene's germline CDR1 is LGHDT and CDR2 YNNKEL (reference sequence). The CDR3 length is 17 residues. Here the CDR3 reads CASSQDEASGPYNEQFF. CDR3 coding DNA: TGTGCCAGCAGCCAAGATGAGGCTAGCGGGCCTTACAATGAGCAGTTCTTC.

This clonotype was counted at least ten times. This chain joins TRBV10-1 and TRBJ2-5; 8 bases line up with TRBD1. The germline gives CDR1 WNHNN, CDR2 SYGVQD (reference sequence). Trimming at V came to 5 bases and at J to 7 bases, leaving 9 bases not matched to a gene. This CDR3 region has 14 residues. CDR3 sequence reads: CASSSGQVVGTQYF. The CDR3 DNA is TGCGCCAGCAGTTCGGGACAGGTTGTTGGGACCCAGTACTTC.

The chain links TRBV6-2 or TRBV6-3 to TRBJ2-3; D might be TRBD1 (7 bases). CDR1 is MNHEY and CDR2 is SVGEGT in the germline V gene. V lost 6 bases, J lost 2 bases, and 18 bases lay in between. The CDR3 spans 16 residues. CDR3 residues: CASSSPGGGATDTQYF. In nucleotides, the CDR3 is TGTGCCAGCAGCTCCCCAGGGGGAGGAGCCACAGATACGCAGTATTTT.

This clonotype was picked up a small number of times. The chain carries TRBV6-4 and TRBJ2-3; the match to TRBD2 covers 11 bases. With 3 bases clipped from V and 8 bases from J, the junction kept 7 bases outside the gene matches. The CDR3 sequence is 15 residues long. The germline CDR1 and CDR2 sequences are MRHNA and SNTAGT. CDR3 sequence: CASSEVLAGDCTQYF. CDR3 bases: TGTGCCAGCAGTGAAGTACTAGCGGGGGATTGTACGCAGTATTTT.